The 18 T cell receptor beta chains listed next were all sequenced from one sample in a study of cytomegalovirus exposure and HLA in healthy donors. With 60 Vbeta and 13 Jbeta primers, the PCR was carried out. The method was immunoSEQ multiplex PCR; TCRdb's version includes in-frame clones alone and lacks a portion of them. The sample comprises roughly 100,000 clones, 15% of which are singletons, and over 0.8% rests with the top ten. The material sequenced was PBMCs. Receptor source: a female donor in good health and CMV-seronegative.

The gene calls are TRBV29-1 and TRBJ1-1, with D uncertain. The germline V and J ends were trimmed by 1 base and 4 bases, with 4 bases remaining between them. The CDR3 totals 11 residues. Germline V gives CDR1 SQVTM, CDR2 ANQGSEA. The CDR3 sequence: CSVEGSTEAFF. CDR3 bases: TGCAGCGTTGAAGGCAGCACTGAAGCTTTCTTT.

The rearrangement links TRBV9 to TRBJ1-1, with D maybe TRBD1 (5 bases). The V gene lost 5 bases and the J gene lost 3 bases, with 17 bases spanning the gap. Germline V CDR1 and CDR2: SGDLS, YYNGEE. The CDR3 covers 15 residues. For the CDR3, the DNA is TGTGCCAGCAGTCTCGACCCTGGGGCTTACACTGAAGCTTTCTTT. Protein: CASSLDPGAYTEAFF.

The V and J genes are TRBV5-1 and TRBJ2-1, with 9 bases aligning to TRBD2. The CDR3 covers 16 residues. Germline V gene lookup returns CDR1 SGHRS and CDR2 YFSETQ. Trimming took 4 bases from V and 2 from J; bases not matched to a gene: 7. CDR3 DNA: TGCGCCAGCAGCCCGGTAGCGGGGGCGCCCTACAATGAGCAGTTCTTC. Translation gives CASSPVAGAPYNEQFF.

The V and J genes are TRBV28 and TRBJ2-7; tentatively, D is TRBD1 (6 bases). Trimming removed 6 bases from V and 0 bases from J, with 12 bases in between. The CDR3 consists of 14 residues. Per the germline V gene, CDR1 is MDHEN and CDR2 is SYDVKM. CDR3 in amino acids: CASSPTGSSYEQYF. The CDR3 nucleotides read TGTGCCAGCAGCCCGACAGGAAGCTCCTACGAGCAGTACTTC. The variable domain in full, completed from reference TRBV28 and TRBJ2-7, reads DVKVTQSSRYLVKRTGEKVFLECVQDMDHENMFWYRQDPGLGLRLIYFSYDVKMKEKGDIPEGYSVSREKKERFSLILESASTNQTSMYLCASSPTGSSYEQYFGPGTRLTVT.

This clone was observed a few times. This CDR3 reads CASSQDLGRGYEQYF. The CDR3 DNA is TGCGCCAGCAGCCAAGATTTAGGCAGGGGCTACGAGCAGTACTTC. V and J are TRBV4-3 and TRBJ2-7, with a tentative D call TRBD1 (6 bases). V lost 0 bases and J 3 bases, leaving 12 bases between the germline ends. The CDR3 has 15 residues. In germline, CDR1 is LGHNA, CDR2 YSLEER.

This chain connects TRBV4-3 to TRBJ2-1; TRBD2 agrees at 8 bases. J was trimmed by 8 bases and V by 1 base; bases with no gene match: 7. Germline lookup yields CDR1 LGHNA and CDR2 YSLEER. CDR3 length: 15 amino acids. CDR3 in DNA: TGCGCCAGCAGCCAAGTTAACGGGGGGGCTTATGAGCAGTTCTTC. It encodes CASSQVNGGAYEQFF.

This clone has just a few counts. V and J are TRBV19 and TRBJ2-1; 10 nucleotides align to TRBD2. The germline V gene has CDR1 LNHDA and CDR2 SQIVND (reference sequence). Germline trimming cut 4 bases from V and 6 bases from J; bases unmatched to any gene: 9. CDR3 length: 16 amino acids. Here the CDR3 reads CASSKSGPSGGNEQFF. CDR3 nucleotides: TGTGCCAGTAGTAAGAGTGGTCCTAGCGGGGGCAATGAGCAGTTCTTC.

J is TRBJ1-1 and V is TRBV9; no clear D gene. Germline V gives CDR1 SGDLS, CDR2 YYNGEE. The CDR3 is 17 amino acids. V was clipped by 4 bases and J by 11 bases, with 30 bases between them. This CDR3 is CASSSFSLARGQMAAFF. The CDR3 DNA sequence: TGTGCCAGCAGCTCTTTTTCGCTGGCGAGAGGGCAGATGGCGGCTTTCTTT.

The chain employs TRBV5-1 and TRBJ2-3; 10 bases line up with TRBD2. Germline V gene lookup returns CDR1 SGHRS and CDR2 YFSETQ. V gave up 0 bases and J gave up 0 bases; unmatched junction bases: 4. CDR3 length: 17 amino acids. The CDR3 spells CASSLGVAGGSTDTQYF. The CDR3 DNA follows: TGCGCCAGCAGCTTGGGAGTAGCGGGGGGAAGCACAGATACGCAGTATTTT.

This chain uses TRBV10-3 with TRBJ1-1; D is undetermined. The ends were cut back, 3 bases at V and 1 base at J, with 9 bases in the middle. Germline CDR1 is ENHRY and CDR2 is SYGVKD. The CDR3 spans 14 residues. CDR3 region: CAISDWRENTEAFF. The DNA of the CDR3 is TGTGCCATCAGTGACTGGCGGGAGAACACTGAAGCTTTCTTT.

The J gene is TRBJ2-1, the V gene TRBV7-3; 8 bases fit TRBD1. Germline-derived CDR1 and CDR2 are SGHTA and FQGTGA. The CDR3 has 15 residues. Losses at the gene ends were 1 base for V and 4 bases for J; bases not matched to a gene: 3. CDR3 protein: CASSLSQGAYNEQFF. CDR3 coding DNA: TGTGCCAGCAGCTTAAGTCAGGGGGCGTACAATGAGCAGTTCTTC. The entire variable domain, with the rest obtained from reference TRBV7-3 and TRBJ2-1, is as follows: GAGVSQTPSNKVTEKGKYVELRCDPISGHTALYWYRQSLGQGPEFLIYFQGTGAADDSGLPNDRFFAVRPEGSVSTLKIQRTERGDSAVYLCASSLSQGAYNEQFFGPGTRLTVL.

The CDR3 protein is CAWSDGSGDYGYTF. As DNA, the CDR3 is TGTGCCTGGAGTGACGGCTCCGGGGACTATGGCTACACCTTC. The chain employs TRBV30 and TRBJ1-2; D gene uncertain. Trimming took off 1 base at V and 3 bases at J, with 12 bases between the two ends. CDR3 length equals 14 residues. Germline V lookup: CDR1 GTSNPN, CDR2 SVGIG (reference sequence). Supplemented by reference TRBV30 and TRBJ1-2, the full variable domain reads SQTIHQWPATLVQPVGSPLSLECTVEGTSNPNLYWYRQAAGRGLQLLFYSVGIGQISSEVPQNLSASRPQDRQFILSSKKLLLSDSGFYLCAWSDGSGDYGYTFGSGTRLTVV.

The chain recombines TRBV5-1 with TRBJ2-7, with 11 bases aligning to TRBD2. V shed 1 base and J 3 bases; nucleotides not matched to a gene: 3. CDR3 size: 15 residues. Germline V gene data show CDR1 as SGHRS and CDR2 as YFSETQ. CDR3 nucleotides: TGCGCCAGCAGCTTGCAACTAGCGGGAGACTACGAGCAGTACTTC. It translates to CASSLQLAGDYEQYF.

This clone was detected only a few times. The gene calls are TRBV5-6 and TRBJ1-2; D gene uncertain. CDR1 SGHDT and CDR2 YYEEEE come from the germline V gene. CDR3 length: 12 amino acids. V was clipped by 0 bases and J by 6 bases, with 6 bases between them. Here the CDR3 reads CASSLGQNGYTF. CDR3 nucleotide sequence: TGTGCCAGCAGCTTGGGGCAGAATGGCTACACCTTC.

In its sample, this clone was seen a few times. The chain joins TRBV7-2 to TRBJ2-7, with 8 bases lining up with TRBD2. CDR1 is SGHTA, CDR2 FQGNSA, per germline. V trimming: 2 bases; J trimming: 6 bases; junction bases outside the gene matches: 9. The CDR3 spans 15 residues. As DNA, the CDR3 is TGTGCCAGCAGCTTAAATGTACTACGGGGGGGCGAGCAGTACTTC. Translation: CASSLNVLRGGEQYF. The full variable domain, completed using reference TRBV7-2 and TRBJ2-7, is GAGVSQSPSNKVTEKGKDVELRCDPISGHTALYWYRQSLGQGLEFLIYFQGNSAPDKSGLPSDRFSAERTGGSVSTLTIQRTQQEDSAVYLCASSLNVLRGGEQYFGPGTRLTVT.

This chain connects TRBV7-9 to TRBJ1-2; perhaps TRBD1 as D (6 bases). Germline V gives CDR1 SEHNR, CDR2 FQNEAQ (reference sequence). The CDR3 runs to 13 residues. Trimming pared 5 bases from V and 4 bases from J, leaving 11 bases between. In DNA form, the CDR3 reads TGTGCCAGCAGCCTGTCGACAGGCTATGGCTACACCTTC. The encoded protein is CASSLSTGYGYTF.

The genes are TRBV6-1 and TRBJ2-7, with D perhaps TRBD2 (6 bases). V lost 0 bases and J 2 bases, leaving 14 bases between the germline ends. Germline lookup yields CDR1 MNHNS and CDR2 SASEGT. The CDR3 spans 16 residues. In nucleotides, the CDR3 is TGTGCCAGCAGTGAAGCCCCAACTAGCTCAGCCTACGAGCAGTACTTC. Translated: CASSEAPTSSAYEQYF.

The V gene is TRBV25-1, the J gene TRBJ1-6; possible D gene TRBD1, 6 bases. Looked up from germline, CDR1 is MGHDK and CDR2 is SYGVNS. Trimming shortened V by 7 bases and J by 5 bases, and 12 bases separated the two germline ends. The CDR3 contains 14 residues. The CDR3 DNA is TGTGCCAGCACTATGGGACAAGATAATTCACCCCTCCACTTT. This codes for CASTMGQDNSPLHF.